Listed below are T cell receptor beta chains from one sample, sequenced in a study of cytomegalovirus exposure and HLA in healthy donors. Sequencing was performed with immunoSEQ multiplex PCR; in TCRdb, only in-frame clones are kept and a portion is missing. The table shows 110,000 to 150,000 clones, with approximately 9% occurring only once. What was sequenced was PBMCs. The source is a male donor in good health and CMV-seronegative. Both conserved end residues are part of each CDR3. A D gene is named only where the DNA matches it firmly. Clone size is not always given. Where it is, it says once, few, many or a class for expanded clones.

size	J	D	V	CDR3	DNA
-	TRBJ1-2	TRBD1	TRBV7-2	CASSRPQLQGPTNYGYTF	TGTGCCAGCAGCCGACCCCAACTACAGGGGCCGACTAACTATGGCTACACCTTC
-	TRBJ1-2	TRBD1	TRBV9	CASSPDRGPGYTF	TGTGCCAGCAGCCCCGACAGGGGGCCTGGCTACACCTTC
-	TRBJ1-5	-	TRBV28	CASSLRGLKPGGASNQPQHF	TGTGCCAGCAGTCTCCGGGGGCTAAAACCCGGGGGGGCGAGCAATCAGCCCCAGCATTTT
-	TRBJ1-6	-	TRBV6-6	CASSAGGWGNSPLHF	TGTGCCAGCAGTGCGGGAGGGTGGGGTAATTCACCCCTCCACTTT
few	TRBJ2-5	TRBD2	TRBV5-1	CASSPTSGETQYF	TGCGCCAGCAGCCCCACTAGCGGAGAGACCCAGTACTTC
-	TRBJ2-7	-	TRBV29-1	CSVERGNEQYF	TGCAGCGTTGAACGCGGCAACGAGCAGTACTTC
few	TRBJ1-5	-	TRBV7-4	CASSHPRVDSNQPQHF	TGTGCCAGCAGCCACCCCAGGGTTGATAGCAATCAGCCCCAGCATTTT
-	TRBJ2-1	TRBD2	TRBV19	CASSGRVYNEQFF	TGTGCATCTAGCGGGAGGGTCTACAATGAGCAGTTCTTC
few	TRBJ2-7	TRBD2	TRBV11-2	CASSLPPTSGMTYEQYF	TGTGCCAGCAGCTTACCCCCGACTAGCGGGATGACCTACGAGCAGTACTTC
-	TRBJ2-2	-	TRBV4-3	CASSQERRANTGELFF	TGCGCCAGCAGCCAAGAGAGGAGAGCGAACACCGGGGAGCTGTTTTTT
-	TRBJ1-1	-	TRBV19	CASRMGNAGMNTEAFF	TGTGCCAGTCGAATGGGGAATGCAGGGATGAACACTGAAGCTTTCTTT
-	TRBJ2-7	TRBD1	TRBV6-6	CASSRQGNDEQYF	TGTGCCAGCAGTAGACAGGGGAACGATGAGCAGTACTTC
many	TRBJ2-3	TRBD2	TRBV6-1	CASSETSGRPPADTQYF	TGTGCCAGCAGTGAAACTAGCGGGAGGCCCCCCGCAGATACGCAGTATTTT
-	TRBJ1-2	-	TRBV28	CASSASNYGYTF	TGTGCCAGCAGTGCGTCTAACTATGGCTACACCTTC
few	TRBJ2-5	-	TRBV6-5	CASSYPRGSGGETQYF	TGTGCCAGCAGTTACCCCAGGGGGAGCGGGGGAGAGACCCAGTACTTC
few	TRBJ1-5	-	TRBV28	CASSLGGGRDQPQHF	TGTGCCAGCAGTTTAGGGGGGGGCAGGGATCAGCCCCAGCATTTT
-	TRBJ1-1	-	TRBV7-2	CASNLRLLGTTGTEAFF	TGTGCCAGCAACCTACGATTACTCGGGACAACCGGCACTGAAGCTTTCTTT
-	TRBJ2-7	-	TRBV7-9	CASSLNSASTGEQYF	TGTGCCAGCAGCTTAAATTCAGCCAGTACAGGCGAGCAGTACTTC
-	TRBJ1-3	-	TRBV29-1	CSVEFYGGENTIYF	TGCAGCGTTGAATTTTACGGAGGAGAAAACACCATATATTTT
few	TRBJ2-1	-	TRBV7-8	CASSLVLTSTNEQFF	TGTGCCAGCAGCTTAGTTCTCACATCCACCAATGAGCAGTTCTTC
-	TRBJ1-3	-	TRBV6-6	CASKKEGNTIYF	TGTGCCAGCAAGAAGGAGGGAAACACCATATATTTT
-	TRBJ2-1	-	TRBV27	CASSTPGEISSYNEQFF	TGTGCCAGCAGTACCCCCGGGGAGATTAGCTCCTACAATGAGCAGTTCTTC
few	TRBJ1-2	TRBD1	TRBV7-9	CASSLVGDRTYGYTF	TGTGCCAGCAGCTTAGTGGGGGACAGGACCTATGGCTACACCTTC
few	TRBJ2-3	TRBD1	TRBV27	CASSRTGTGGEIYTDTQYF	TGTGCCAGCAGTCGAACCGGGACAGGGGGCGAAATTTACACAGATACGCAGTATTTT